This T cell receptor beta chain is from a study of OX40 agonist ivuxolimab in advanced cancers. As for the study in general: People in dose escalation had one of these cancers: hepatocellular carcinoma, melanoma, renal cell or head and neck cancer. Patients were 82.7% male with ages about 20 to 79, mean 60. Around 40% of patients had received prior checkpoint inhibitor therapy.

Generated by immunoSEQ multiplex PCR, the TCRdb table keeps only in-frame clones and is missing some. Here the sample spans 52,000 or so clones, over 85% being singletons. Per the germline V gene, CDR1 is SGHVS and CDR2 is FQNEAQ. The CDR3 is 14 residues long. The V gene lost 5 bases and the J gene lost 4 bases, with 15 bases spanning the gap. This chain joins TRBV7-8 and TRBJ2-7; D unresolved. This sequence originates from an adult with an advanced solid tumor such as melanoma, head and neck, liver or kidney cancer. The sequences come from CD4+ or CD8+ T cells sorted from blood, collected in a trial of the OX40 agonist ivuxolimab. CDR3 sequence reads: CASSARARPYEQYF. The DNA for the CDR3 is TGTGCCAGCAGCGCCCGGGCTCGTCCTTACGAGCAGTACTTC.